This T cell receptor (beta chain) was profiled in a study of T cell repertoires in cytomegalovirus infection. Study-wide context: It was the public TCR beta signatures that indicated both CMV infection and matching HLA type.

Findings and limits, study-wide: In two of eight donors, the top clonotype was HLA-C-restricted CMV-specific. Cumulative frequency (of public TCR beta family members) identified carriers of CMV plus the relevant HLA.

TCRdb used MiXCR to reprocess the reads, holding one entry per CDR3 protein. The repertoire includes 550,000 to 700,000 distinct CDR3 sequences, approximately 40% of them detected once, and around 48% sits in the top ten. The CDR3 is 13 residues long. Per germline, CDR1 MDHEN and CDR2 SYDVKM. Between the trimmed V and J ends, which lost 7 bases and 4 bases, there was a span of 13 bases. Only a few counts were recorded for this clonotype. Its specificity is unknown. The sequence came from a human donor in good health (CMV status not recorded). Some clones in this sample may be carry-over from other donors' samples. This material consisted of cultured PBMCs, taken from culture after CMV antigen stimulation. The genes are TRBV28 and TRBJ1-2, with no clear D. The CDR3 loop reads CASNRTPSYGYTF. CDR3 bases: TGTGCCAGCAACCGGACCCCAAGCTATGGCTACACCTTC.